This T cell receptor beta chain originates from a study of T cell changes during pregnancy in multiple sclerosis. Sequenced by immunoSEQ multiplex PCR; TCRdb stores in-frame clones only, minus some. This table has tens of thousands of clones, 90% to 95% appearing once. The V gene lost 6 bases and the J gene lost 2 bases, with 13 bases spanning the gap. CDR1 MNHEY and CDR2 SVGAGI come from the germline V gene. The CDR3 runs to 15 residues. The specimen comprised peripheral blood, sampled in the second trimester of pregnancy. This clonotype was sampled from a female donor with multiple sclerosis, enrolled in a pregnancy study. This chain uses TRBV6-5 with TRBJ2-2; tentatively, D is TRBD2 (6 bases). This chain's CDR3 is CASRKGLINTGELFF. CDR3 nucleotides: TGTGCCAGCAGGAAGGGACTGATAAACACCGGGGAGCTGTTTTTT.